These 25 T cell receptor beta chains originate from one sample sequenced in a study of cytomegalovirus exposure and HLA in healthy donors. The PCR ran on 60 Vbeta and 13 Jbeta primers. The method was immunoSEQ multiplex PCR; TCRdb's version includes in-frame clones alone and lacks a portion of them. The data hold more than 150,000 clones, with 75% to 90% observed a single time. Sequences were obtained from PBMCs. The receptors derive from a man aged 35 to 55 in good health and CMV-seropositive.

The CDR3 here is CASRYTGTDTQYF. The CDR3 DNA sequence: TGTGCCAGCAGGTACACAGGGACCGATACGCAGTATTTT. The V and J genes are TRBV7-6 and TRBJ2-3; D is possibly TRBD1 (6 bases). CDR3 size: 13 residues. V lost 6 bases and J 6 bases, leaving 13 bases between the germline ends. Germline V gene sequence: CDR1 SGHVS, CDR2 FNYEAQ.

The J gene is TRBJ2-3, the V gene TRBV4-1; 7 nucleotides agree with TRBD2. The trim removed 1 base at V and 2 bases at J, leaving 3 bases unmatched. This CDR3 has 15 amino acids. Germline CDR1 MGHRA, CDR2 YSYEKL. This CDR3 reads CASSQVKRDTDTQYF. The CDR3 coding sequence is TGCGCCAGCAGCCAAGTCAAGCGGGACACAGATACGCAGTATTTT.

The chain has TRBV5-8 and TRBJ2-7; 7 bases agree with TRBD1. There are 14 residues in the CDR3. Germline V lookup: CDR1 SGHTS, CDR2 YDEGEE. With V trimmed by 3 bases and J by 5 bases, 8 bases remained unmatched. In DNA form, the CDR3 reads TGTGCCAGCAGCTCCGAGGGGGCGGATGACGAGCAGTACTTC. Protein product: CASSSEGADDEQYF.

This clone was seen a few times. This chain connects TRBV27 to TRBJ2-7; 9 bases are a match to TRBD1. Germline lookup yields CDR1 MNHEY and CDR2 SMNVEV (reference sequence). Germline trimming cut 5 bases from V and 1 base from J; bases unmatched to any gene: 6. The CDR3 totals 15 residues. The CDR3 DNA is TGTGCCAGCAGTCCAGGGACAGGGTTATCCTACGAGCAGTACTTC. This gives the protein CASSPGTGLSYEQYF.

V gene TRBV9 combines with J gene TRBJ1-4; 7 positions agree with TRBD1. Trimming removed 3 bases from V and 3 bases from J; junction bases left unmatched: 2. This CDR3 is 14 amino acids long. Germline V gene data show CDR1 as SGDLS and CDR2 as YYNGEE. The CDR3 nucleotides read TGTGCCAGCAGCGGTGGACAGGCTAATGAAAAACTGTTTTTT. This translates into CASSGGQANEKLFF.

The chain joins TRBV11-2 to TRBJ2-1; TRBD1 aligns across 9 bases. V was pared by 2 bases and J by 5 bases, with 7 bases of the junction left unmatched. This CDR3 has 16 amino acids. Germline lookup yields CDR1 SGHAT and CDR2 FQNNGV. CDR3 region: CASSLTGTGKDNEQFF. The CDR3 region has the DNA TGTGCCAGCAGCTTAACCGGGACAGGGAAGGACAATGAGCAGTTCTTC.

This clone was picked up a small number of times. The J gene is TRBJ1-1, the V gene TRBV7-9; TRBD1 is a possible D gene (5 bases). CDR1 and CDR2 (germline): SEHNR, FQNEAQ (reference sequence). V shed 2 bases and J shed 1 base, with 8 bases lying between them. The CDR3 is 14 residues long. The CDR3 spells CASSLLQGNTEAFF. CDR3 nucleotides: TGTGCCAGCAGCTTACTCCAGGGGAACACTGAAGCTTTCTTT.

The chain combines TRBV7-6 with TRBJ2-7; 8 bases line up with TRBD1. CDR3 length equals 16 residues. Germline CDR1 SGHVS, CDR2 FNYEAQ. The V and J ends lost 5 bases and 0 bases, in that order; junction bases with no gene match: 9. The CDR3 protein is CASSETGAGSSYEQYF. The CDR3 bases are TGTGCCAGCAGCGAGACAGGGGCGGGGAGCTCCTACGAGCAGTACTTC.

The rearrangement uses TRBV7-2 and TRBJ1-3, with D perhaps matching TRBD1 (6 bases). This CDR3 has 17 amino acids. Trimming left V 5 bases short and J 2 bases short, with 19 bases between. Looked up from germline, CDR1 is SGHTA and CDR2 is FQGNSA. CDR3 protein: CASSKNQGQLTGNTIYF. CDR3 DNA sequence: TGTGCCAGCAGCAAAAACCAGGGACAACTAACTGGAAACACCATATATTTT.

This rearrangement joins TRBV4-3 to TRBJ1-1; the match to TRBD1 covers 9 bases. Germline V CDR1 and CDR2: LGHNA, YSLEER. V shed 0 bases, J shed 0 bases, and the junction held 8 bases outside the gene matches. This CDR3 contains 18 residues. This CDR3 is CASSQDTTGGLMNTEAFF. The CDR3 nucleotides read TGCGCCAGCAGCCAAGATACCACAGGGGGCTTGATGAACACTGAAGCTTTCTTT.

The genes are TRBV7-2 and TRBJ2-2; TRBD2 aligns across 7 bases. CDR3 length: 14 residues. In germline, CDR1 is SGHTA, CDR2 FQGNSA. With 5 bases clipped from V and 4 bases from J, the junction kept 4 bases outside the gene matches. The CDR3 is CASSRDYSTGELFF. The CDR3 nucleotides read TGTGCCAGCAGCCGGGACTATTCCACCGGGGAGCTGTTTTTT. Full variable domain (rest looked up from reference TRBV7-2 and TRBJ2-2): GAGVSQSPSNKVTEKGKDVELRCDPISGHTALYWYRQSLGQGLEFLIYFQGNSAPDKSGLPSDRFSAERTGGSVSTLTIQRTQQEDSAVYLCASSRDYSTGELFFGEGSRLTVL.

The CDR3 coding sequence is TGTGCCAGCAGGGACAGGGGGAGCGGGACACCCCTCCACTTT. Encoded protein: CASRDRGSGTPLHF. The V and J genes are TRBV6-1 and TRBJ1-6; 10 bases align to TRBD1. The CDR3 totals 14 residues. With V trimmed by 6 bases and J by 11 bases, 7 bases remained unmatched. In germline, CDR1 is MNHNS, CDR2 SASEGT.

This clone was recorded a few times. This chain links TRBV7-2 with TRBJ2-5; D gene unclear. The V and J ends lost 1 base and 1 base respectively, with 10 bases between them. This CDR3 spans 15 amino acids. The germline CDR1 and CDR2 sequences are SGHTA and FQGNSA. CDR3 sequence: CASSLDRQPQETQYF. CDR3 nucleotide sequence: TGTGCCAGCAGCTTAGACAGACAACCCCAAGAGACCCAGTACTTC.

The chain links TRBV9 to TRBJ1-4; tentatively, D is TRBD1 (5 bases). The CDR3 totals 15 residues. Between the trimmed V and J ends, which lost 3 bases and 6 bases, there was a span of 15 bases. Germline CDR1 and CDR2: SGDLS and YYNGEE. Written as DNA, the CDR3 is TGTGCCAGCAGCGAGAAAGGGGCAGGGTATGAAAAACTGTTTTTT. As protein: CASSEKGAGYEKLFF.

The chain links TRBV4-1 to TRBJ2-1; 8 nucleotides align to TRBD2. The CDR3 contains 14 residues. Trimming at V came to 2 bases and at J to 7 bases, leaving 4 bases not matched to a gene. From germline, CDR1 is MGHRA and CDR2 YSYEKL. CDR3 in DNA: TGCGCCAGCAGCCAAACGGGGGGGGCAAATGAGCAGTTCTTC. Translating gives CASSQTGGANEQFF.

This chain joins TRBV7-2 and TRBJ2-1; 9 bases map to TRBD2. The ends lost 1 base at V and 4 bases at J; junction bases unmatched: 5. Germline assignment: CDR1 SGHTA and CDR2 FQGNSA. The CDR3 has 16 amino acids. In DNA form, the CDR3 reads TGTGCCAGCAGCTTAGGCGGCGGGGGGGCGTACAATGAGCAGTTCTTC. It is translated as CASSLGGGGAYNEQFF.

The chain couples TRBV7-2 to TRBJ2-7, with D unresolved. The germline V gene encodes CDR1 SGHTA and CDR2 FQGNSA. V shed 4 bases and J shed 3 bases, with 10 bases lying between them. This CDR3 spans 13 amino acids. The chain's CDR3 is CASSSTTYYEQYF. The CDR3 DNA reads TGTGCCAGCAGCTCGACAACCTACTACGAGCAGTACTTC.

In this sample, this clone turned up a few times. The genes are TRBV28 and TRBJ1-2, with D tentatively TRBD1 (6 bases). This CDR3 contains 15 residues. Germline V gene sequence: CDR1 MDHEN, CDR2 SYDVKM. The V and J ends lost 10 bases and 4 bases respectively, with 22 bases between them. CDR3 in amino acids: CATATPGGGGYGYTF. CDR3 bases: TGTGCCACCGCGACCCCTGGGGGGGGCGGCTATGGCTACACCTTC.

The chain is built from TRBV10-1 and TRBJ2-7; weak D call: TRBD1 (6 bases). The CDR3 runs 14 residues. V lost 3 bases, J lost 6 bases, and 15 bases lay in between. CDR1 and CDR2 (germline): WNHNN, SYGVQD (reference sequence). The CDR3 here is CASSEYGAGVEQYF. The CDR3 coding sequence is TGCGCCAGCAGTGAATACGGCGCAGGGGTCGAGCAGTACTTC.

Of note for this clone: Other nucleotide sequences from this sample produce the same CDR3. This rearrangement joins TRBV4-3 to TRBJ2-2; 8 positions match TRBD2. Germline V lookup: CDR1 LGHNA, CDR2 YSLEER. V shed 1 base and J 2 bases; nucleotides not matched to a gene: 3. The CDR3 covers 16 residues. The CDR3 sequence is CASSQVAGGNTGELFF. DNA of the CDR3: TGCGCCAGCAGCCAAGTGGCGGGGGGAAACACCGGGGAGCTGTTTTTT.

V gene TRBV9 combines with J gene TRBJ2-5; 8 bases match TRBD2. The CDR3 is 16 residues long. J was trimmed by 2 bases and V by 4 bases; bases with no gene match: 10. From germline, CDR1 is SGDLS and CDR2 YYNGEE. This CDR3 is CASSPRALAEQETQYF. For the CDR3, the DNA is TGTGCCAGCAGCCCCCGAGCACTAGCGGAACAAGAGACCCAGTACTTC.

The V gene is TRBV28, the J gene TRBJ2-3; tentatively, D is TRBD2 (5 bases). Trimming removed 8 bases from V and 0 bases from J, with 15 bases in between. The CDR3 is 15 residues long. Germline CDR1 reads MDHEN; CDR2 reads SYDVKM. DNA for the CDR3: TGTGCCAGCGTAGGGAGAGCCACTAGCACAGATACGCAGTATTTT. Its protein product is CASVGRATSTDTQYF.

The gene calls are TRBV11-3 and TRBJ1-1; perhaps TRBD1 as D (5 bases). This CDR3 comprises 14 residues. The V end lost 1 base, the J end lost 5 bases, and 11 bases lay between the germline ends. The V gene's germline CDR1 is SGHNT and CDR2 YENEEA. CDR3 residues: CASSLAGYQTEAFF. CDR3 nucleotide sequence: TGTGCCAGCAGCTTAGCAGGGTATCAGACTGAAGCTTTCTTT.

The chain links TRBV11-2 to TRBJ1-1; D may be TRBD1 (6 bases). V was pared by 5 bases and J by 10 bases, with 11 bases between. CDR3 size: 11 residues. CDR1 is SGHAT and CDR2 is FQNNGV in the germline V gene. This chain's CDR3 is CASSPGVGAFF. CDR3 sequence (DNA): TGTGCCAGCAGCCCAGGGGTGGGAGCTTTCTTT. Filled out from reference TRBV11-2 and TRBJ1-1, the complete variable domain reads EAGVAQSPRYKIIEKRQSVAFWCNPISGHATLYWYQQILGQGPKLLIQFQNNGVVDDSQLPKDRFSAERLKGVDSTLKIQPAKLEDSAVYLCASSPGVGAFFGQGTRLTVV.

V usage is TRBV7-8 and J usage is TRBJ2-7; 7 bases align to TRBD2. The germline CDR1 and CDR2 sequences are SGHVS and FQNEAQ. V lost 5 bases to trimming and J lost 1 base; unmatched junction nucleotides: 8. CDR3 length: 15 residues. CDR3 amino acids: CASSMTGGRSYEQYF. In DNA, the CDR3 is TGTGCCAGCAGCATGACCGGGGGGAGGTCCTACGAGCAGTACTTC.